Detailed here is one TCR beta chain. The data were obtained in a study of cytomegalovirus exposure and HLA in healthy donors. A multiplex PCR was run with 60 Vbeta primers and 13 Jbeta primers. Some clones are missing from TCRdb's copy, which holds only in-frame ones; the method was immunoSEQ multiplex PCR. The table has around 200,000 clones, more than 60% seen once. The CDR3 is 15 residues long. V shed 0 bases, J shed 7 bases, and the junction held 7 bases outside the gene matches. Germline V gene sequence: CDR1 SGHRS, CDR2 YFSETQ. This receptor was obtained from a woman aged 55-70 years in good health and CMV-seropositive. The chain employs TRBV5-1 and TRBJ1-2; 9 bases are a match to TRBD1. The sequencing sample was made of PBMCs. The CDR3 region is CASSLETGGGPGYTF. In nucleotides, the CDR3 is TGCGCCAGCAGCTTGGAGACAGGGGGGGGGCCTGGCTACACCTTC.